A single sample is the source of the 28 T cell receptor beta chains below, sequenced in a study of Graves' ophthalmopathy and Graves' hyperthyroidism. As the template, RNA transcripts were used to amplify TCR beta CDR3 regions. HTBI primers were used in a first-round RT-PCR, which preceded a second-round multiplex PCR. MiXCR was run by TCRdb on the multiplex PCR reads, yielding one entry per CDR3 protein. The sample lists over a million distinct CDR3 sequences; roughly two fifths were seen once. Specimen: peripheral blood or thyroid tissue (not recorded which). The source of these receptors is an adult man with Graves' hyperthyroidism.

On this clonotype: Being one base from a much bigger clone, this may be a read error. This chain uses TRBV7-2 with TRBJ1-5; 12 positions match TRBD1. Germline CDR1 reads SGHTA; CDR2 reads FQGNSA. The CDR3 length is 19 residues. The CDR3 DNA sequence: TGTGCCAGCAGCTCTCAGACCGGGACAGGGGGCTATAGCAATCAGCCCCAGCGTTTT. It yields the protein CASSSQTGTGGYSNQPQRF.

This clonotype was seen a few times. The chain couples TRBV3-1 to TRBJ1-3; tentative D call: TRBD1 (5 bases). The CDR3 contains 16 residues. Per germline, CDR1 LGHDT and CDR2 YNNKEL (reference sequence). The V end was cut by 5 bases, the J end by 0 bases, with 14 bases between. Here the CDR3 reads CASSDRGGYSGNTIYF. The DNA for the CDR3 is TGTGCCAGCAGCGACCGGGGCGGGTACTCTGGAAACACCATATATTTT.

Here the CDR3 reads CASSQEMLLWTEAFF. The CDR3 DNA follows: TGTGCCAGCAGCCAAGAGATGCTTTTATGGACTGAAGCTTTCTTT. The chain joins TRBV7-9 to TRBJ1-1; D uncertain. The V gene's germline CDR1 is SEHNR and CDR2 FQNEAQ (reference sequence). V lost 5 bases to trimming and J lost 5 bases, with 18 bases between them. This CDR3 is built from 15 residues.

This clonotype was recorded at least ten times. This rearrangement joins TRBV5-1 to TRBJ2-7; 8 bases fit TRBD1. CDR3 size: 12 residues. V lost 4 bases, J lost 6 bases, and 3 bases stayed unmatched. Germline lookup yields CDR1 SGHRS and CDR2 YFSETQ. For the CDR3, the DNA is TGCGCCAGCAGCATTGGACAGGGCGAGCAGTACTTC. Translating it yields CASSIGQGEQYF. Combining the CDR3 with reference TRBV5-1 and TRBJ2-7 gives the whole variable domain KAGVTQTPRYLIKTRGQQVTLSCSPISGHRSVSWYQQTPGQGLQFLFEYFSETQRNKGNFPGRFSGRQFSNSRSEMNVSTLELGDSALYLCASSIGQGEQYFGPGTRLTVT.

This clonotype was found many times. CDR3 residues: CASSQGRDYEQYF. The CDR3 coding sequence is TGCGCCAGCAGCCAAGGTCGGGACTACGAGCAGTACTTC. The rearrangement links TRBV4-3 to TRBJ2-7; a possible D gene is TRBD2 (5 bases). Germline CDR1 reads LGHNA; CDR2 reads YSLEER. Trimming stripped 1 base from V and 3 bases from J, with 7 bases between. The CDR3 has 13 residues.

V gene TRBV20-1 combines with J gene TRBJ2-2, with 8 bases fitting TRBD1. This CDR3 is 16 amino acids long. Trimming removed 1 base from V and 0 bases from J; junction bases left unmatched: 4. Germline values: CDR1 DFQATT, CDR2 SNEGSKA (reference sequence). This chain's CDR3 is CSARGVRGPNTGELFF. The CDR3 nucleotides are TGCAGTGCTAGAGGAGTCAGGGGGCCGAACACCGGGGAGCTGTTTTTT.

This clonotype showed up just once. J is TRBJ1-4 and V is TRBV27, with TRBD1 identical over 10 bases. V lost 2 bases to trimming and J lost 3 bases; unmatched junction nucleotides: 6. Germline V gene lookup returns CDR1 MNHEY and CDR2 SMNVEV (reference sequence). There are 17 residues in the CDR3. CDR3: CASSLGQGDFANEKLFF. CDR3 DNA: TGTGCCAGCAGTTTAGGACAGGGGGACTTCGCTAATGAAAAACTGTTTTTT.

A few counts support this clonotype. The chain couples TRBV12-3 or TRBV12-4 to TRBJ2-5; weak D call: TRBD2 (6 bases). The CDR3 is made up of 15 amino acids. Trimming cost V 3 bases and J 1 base, with 12 bases left between them. The CDR3 here is CASSFPGLLQETQYF. The CDR3 coding sequence is TGTGCCAGCAGTTTCCCGGGACTGCTCCAAGAGACCCAGTACTTC.

This clonotype showed up many times. This rearrangement joins TRBV24-1 to TRBJ1-2, with a tentative D call TRBD1 (6 bases). Between the trimmed V and J ends, which lost 2 bases and 8 bases, there was a span of 20 bases. The germline V gene encodes CDR1 KGHDR and CDR2 SFDVKD. The CDR3 covers 16 residues. CDR3: CATSDSQFTGRKGYTF. In DNA, the CDR3 is TGTGCCACCAGTGATTCCCAATTTACAGGGAGGAAAGGCTACACCTTC.

This clonotype occurred many times. The chain carries TRBV7-2 and TRBJ1-2; unclear D gene. Germline V CDR1 and CDR2: SGHTA, FQGNSA. The CDR3 spans 14 residues. Trimming took 2 bases from V and 4 from J, leaving 11 bases between them. CDR3 DNA: TGTGCCAGCAGCTTATCCCGGGCTTCCTATGGCTACACCTTC. This translates into CASSLSRASYGYTF.

Many counts were recorded for this clonotype. The genes are TRBV6-6 and TRBJ1-3; the D is unclear. Trimming cost V 1 base and J 2 bases, with 9 bases left between them. Per the germline V gene, CDR1 is MNHNY and CDR2 is SVGAGI (reference sequence). The CDR3 loop spans 15 amino acids. The CDR3 sequence is CASSYYPETGNTIYF. The CDR3 DNA reads as TGTGCCAGCAGTTACTATCCAGAGACTGGAAACACCATATATTTT.

The chain is built from TRBV7-2 and TRBJ2-2; TRBD1 agrees at 9 bases. Germline V lookup: CDR1 SGHTA, CDR2 FQGNSA. V gave up 7 bases and J gave up 5 bases; unmatched junction bases: 5. The CDR3 sequence is 14 residues long. The CDR3 sequence is CASTGTGLTGELFF. In DNA form, the CDR3 reads TGTGCCAGCACCGGGACAGGGCTAACCGGGGAGCTGTTTTTT.

This clonotype has at least ten counts. V is TRBV7-2 and J is TRBJ2-5; D remains ambiguous. Germline loops: CDR1 SGHTA, CDR2 FQGNSA. V shed 5 bases and J shed 5 bases, with 9 bases lying between them. CDR3 length: 12 amino acids. The CDR3, as DNA: TGTGCCAGCAGCCCAAACCGTGAGACCCAGTACTTC. It is translated as CASSPNRETQYF.

With regard to this clonotype: An end of the junction does not agree with germline; a read error may underlie this. The chain combines TRBV6-5 with TRBJ1-5; D is undetermined. Germline assignment: CDR1 MNHEY and CDR2 SVGAGI. The length of the CDR3 is 15 residues. The CDR3: CANSLWQPSNQPQHF. CDR3 in DNA: TGTGCCAACAGTTTATGGCAACCCAGCAATCAGCCCCAGCATTTT.

The chain recombines TRBV29-1 with TRBJ1-1; D might be TRBD1 (5 bases). Germline-derived CDR1 and CDR2 are SQVTM and ANQGSEA. Trimming cost V 1 base and J 0 bases, with 15 bases left between them. The CDR3 is made up of 16 amino acids. CDR3 sequence: CSVEGRGARMNTEAFF. The CDR3 nucleotides are TGCAGCGTTGAAGGGAGAGGGGCACGCATGAACACTGAAGCTTTCTTT.

This chain uses TRBV11-2 with TRBJ2-5; the D gene is possibly TRBD1 (5 bases). Germline CDR1 and CDR2: SGHAT and FQNNGV. The CDR3 totals 15 residues. V was shortened by 5 bases and J by 2 bases, with 15 bases between the two germline ends. The CDR3 DNA is TGTGCCAGCAGCCCCCGAAGGGGCGGACAAGAGACCCAGTACTTC. Encoded protein: CASSPRRGGQETQYF. Full variable domain (outside the CDR3, taken from reference TRBV11-2 and TRBJ2-5): EAGVAQSPRYKIIEKRQSVAFWCNPISGHATLYWYQQILGQGPKLLIQFQNNGVVDDSQLPKDRFSAERLKGVDSTLKIQPAKLEDSAVYLCASSPRRGGQETQYFGPGTRLLVL.

This clonotype has a count of ten or more. The junction does not match germline at one end; this may be a read error. The chain links TRBV5-6 to TRBJ2-7; D is uncertain. The CDR3 spans 11 residues. The germline V gene has CDR1 SGHDT and CDR2 YYEEEE. CDR3 residues: CASTFENEQYF. The CDR3 DNA reads TGTGCTAGCACCTTTGAGAACGAGCAGTACTTC.

The chain joins TRBV20-1 to TRBJ2-2; 9 bases match TRBD2. Germline loops: CDR1 DFQATT, CDR2 SNEGSKA (reference sequence). The CDR3 is 13 residues long. V lost 7 bases, J lost 3 bases, and 3 bases stayed unmatched. The CDR3 DNA is TGCAGTGGCGGGAGGGCGTACACCGGGGAGCTGTTTTTT. Translated, it gives CSGGRAYTGELFF.

This clonotype was found a few times. The rearrangement links TRBV20-1 to TRBJ2-2, with D tentatively TRBD1 (5 bases). Per the germline V gene, CDR1 is DFQATT and CDR2 is SNEGSKA (reference sequence). V lost 6 bases to trimming and J lost 0 bases, with 8 bases between them. CDR3 length: 13 amino acids. The CDR3 sequence: CSAWTPNTGELFF. The CDR3 region has the DNA TGCAGTGCCTGGACACCGAACACCGGGGAGCTGTTTTTT.

Worth noting for this clonotype: Because it lacks the conserved phenylalanine or tryptophan at the end, this CDR3 is likely a read error. The chain has TRBV12-3 or TRBV12-4 and TRBJ1-6, with D unresolved. V was shortened by 6 bases and J by 7 bases, with 7 bases between the two germline ends. The CDR3 totals 12 residues. As DNA, the CDR3 is TGTGCCAGCAGCCCTCCAAATTCACCCCTCCACCTT. Translated: CASSPPNSPLHL.

This clonotype appeared many times. The chain joins TRBV10-3 to TRBJ1-2; 11 bases map to TRBD1. V trimming: 5 bases; J trimming: 1 base; junction bases outside the gene matches: 9. The CDR3 covers 17 residues. Germline lookup yields CDR1 ENHRY and CDR2 SYGVKD. CDR3 loop: CAISSFPGTGGNYGYTF. DNA of the CDR3: TGTGCCATCAGTTCATTTCCCGGGACAGGGGGTAACTATGGCTACACCTTC.

This clonotype was counted many times. The chain couples TRBV7-9 to TRBJ1-1; D call uncertain. The germline V gene encodes CDR1 SEHNR and CDR2 FQNEAQ (reference sequence). The CDR3 is 11 residues long. Trimming took 5 bases from V and 6 from J, leaving 7 bases between them. The CDR3 here is CASSPPPEAFF. The CDR3 nucleotides read TGTGCCAGCAGCCCGCCCCCTGAAGCTTTCTTT.

In this sample, this clonotype turned up many times. The V and J genes are TRBV6-5 and TRBJ2-7, with D possibly being TRBD1 or TRBD2 (5 bases each). V was trimmed by 5 bases and J by 3 bases, leaving 11 bases between them. The germline gives CDR1 MNHEY, CDR2 SVGAGI. The CDR3 has 13 residues. Written as DNA, the CDR3 is TGTGCCAGCAGTCAGGGACCCCGCTACGAGCAGTACTTC. It specifies CASSQGPRYEQYF.

This clonotype was recorded many times. The chain employs TRBV19 and TRBJ1-1; D not resolved. Germline values: CDR1 LNHDA, CDR2 SQIVND (reference sequence). The CDR3 sequence is 14 residues long. Between the trimmed V and J ends, which lost 0 bases and 5 bases, there was a span of 10 bases. The CDR3 bases are TGTGCCAGTAGTATAGATTGGCTGGTAACTGAAGCTTTCTTT. This translates into CASSIDWLVTEAFF.

Here the CDR3 reads CAWSVGERAYEQYF. DNA of the CDR3: TGTGCCTGGAGTGTCGGGGAAAGGGCCTACGAGCAGTACTTC. The chain has TRBV30 and TRBJ2-7; D is perhaps TRBD2 (5 bases). The CDR3 extends over 14 amino acids. Per the germline V gene, CDR1 is GTSNPN and CDR2 is SVGIG (reference sequence). The V and J ends lost 0 bases and 2 bases respectively, with 11 bases between them.

This clonotype was picked up many times. This chain connects TRBV20-1 to TRBJ2-5; D unresolved. CDR1 DFQATT and CDR2 SNEGSKA come from the germline V gene (reference sequence). CDR3 length: 14 amino acids. CDR3 coding DNA: TGCAGCGCCCGCCCGGACGCGTACCAAGAGACCCAGTACTTC. Translation gives CSARPDAYQETQYF.

The chain uses TRBV20-1 and TRBJ2-1; 13 bases line up with TRBD2. V was clipped by 3 bases and J by 2 bases; unmatched bases: 1. Germline V gene sequence: CDR1 DFQATT, CDR2 SNEGSKA (reference sequence). The CDR3 totals 15 residues. CDR3 DNA: TGCAGTGCTAGGGGACTAGCGGGGCCCTACAATGAGCAGTTCTTC. The encoded protein is CSARGLAGPYNEQFF.

A few counts support this clonotype. The chain combines TRBV11-2 with TRBJ1-2, with a tentative D call TRBD1 (5 bases). Trimming removed 2 bases from V and 7 bases from J, with 14 bases in between. This CDR3 contains 14 residues. Per the germline V gene, CDR1 is SGHAT and CDR2 is FQNNGV. The CDR3 region has the DNA TGTGCCAGCAGCTTATCGGGGCAGGGTGGTGGCTACACCTTC. Amino acid sequence: CASSLSGQGGGYTF.